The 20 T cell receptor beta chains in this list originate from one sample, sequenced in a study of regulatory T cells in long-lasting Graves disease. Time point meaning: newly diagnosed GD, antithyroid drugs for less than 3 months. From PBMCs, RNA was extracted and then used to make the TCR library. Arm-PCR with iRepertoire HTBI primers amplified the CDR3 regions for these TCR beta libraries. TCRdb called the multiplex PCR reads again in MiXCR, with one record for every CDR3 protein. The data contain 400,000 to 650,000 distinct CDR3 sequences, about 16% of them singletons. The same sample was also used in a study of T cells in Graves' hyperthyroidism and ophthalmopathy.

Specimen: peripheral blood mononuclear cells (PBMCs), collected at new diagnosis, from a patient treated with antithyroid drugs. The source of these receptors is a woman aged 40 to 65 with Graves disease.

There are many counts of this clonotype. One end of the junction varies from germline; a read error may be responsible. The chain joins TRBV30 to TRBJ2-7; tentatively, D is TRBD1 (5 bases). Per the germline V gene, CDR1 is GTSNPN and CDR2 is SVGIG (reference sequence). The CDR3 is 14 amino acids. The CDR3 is CAWSGGAGSSEQYF. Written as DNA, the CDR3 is TGTGCCTGGAGTGGTGGGGCAGGGTCCTCCGAGCAGTACTTC.

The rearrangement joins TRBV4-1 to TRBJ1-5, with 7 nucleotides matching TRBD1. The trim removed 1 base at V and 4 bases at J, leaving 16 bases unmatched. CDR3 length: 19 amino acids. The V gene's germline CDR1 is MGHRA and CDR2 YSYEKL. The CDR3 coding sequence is TGCGCCAGCAGCCAAGTCATCAATTTGGAACAGGGGTTGAATCAGCCCCAGCATTTT. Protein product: CASSQVINLEQGLNQPQHF.

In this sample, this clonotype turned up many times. The CDR3 sequence is CASQRERETQYF. The CDR3 bases are TGTGCCAGCCAGCGTGAGCGGGAGACCCAGTACTTC. The chain is built from TRBV12-3 or TRBV12-4 and TRBJ2-5, with D possibly matching TRBD2 (5 bases). Trimming removed 8 bases from V and 5 bases from J, with 12 bases in between. This CDR3 is built from 12 residues.

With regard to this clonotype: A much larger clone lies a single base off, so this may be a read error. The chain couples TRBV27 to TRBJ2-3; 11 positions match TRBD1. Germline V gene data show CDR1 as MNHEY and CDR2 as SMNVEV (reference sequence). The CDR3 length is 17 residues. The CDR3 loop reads CASSSQPGQGATGTQYF. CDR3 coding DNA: TGTGCCAGCAGTTCCCAACCCGGACAGGGGGCAACAGGTACGCAGTATTTT.

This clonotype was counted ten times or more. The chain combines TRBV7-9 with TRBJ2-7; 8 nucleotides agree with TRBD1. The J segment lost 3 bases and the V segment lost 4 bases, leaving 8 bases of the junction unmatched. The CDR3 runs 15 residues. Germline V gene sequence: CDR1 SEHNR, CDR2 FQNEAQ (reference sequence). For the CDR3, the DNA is TGTGCCAGCAGCTCCTTTTCAGGGGGCCTCTACGAGCAGTACTTC. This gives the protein CASSSFSGGLYEQYF.

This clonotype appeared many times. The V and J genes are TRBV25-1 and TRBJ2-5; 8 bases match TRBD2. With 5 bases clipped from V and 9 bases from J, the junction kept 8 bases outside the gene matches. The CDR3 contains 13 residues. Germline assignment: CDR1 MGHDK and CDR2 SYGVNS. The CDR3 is CASSKGLAVPQYF. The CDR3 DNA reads TGTGCCAGCAGTAAAGGACTAGCTGTGCCCCAGTACTTC.

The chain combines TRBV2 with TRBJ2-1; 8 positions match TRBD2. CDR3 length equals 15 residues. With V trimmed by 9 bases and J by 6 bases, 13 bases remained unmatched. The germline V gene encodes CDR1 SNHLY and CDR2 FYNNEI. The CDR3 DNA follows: TGTGCCAGTAGTCCGATAGCGGGGCTCAGCAATGAGCAGTTCTTC. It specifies CASSPIAGLSNEQFF.

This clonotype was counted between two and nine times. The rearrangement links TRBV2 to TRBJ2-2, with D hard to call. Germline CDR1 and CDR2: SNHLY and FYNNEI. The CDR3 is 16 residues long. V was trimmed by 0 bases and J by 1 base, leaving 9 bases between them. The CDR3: CASSEAVRQNTGELFF. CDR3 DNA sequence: TGTGCCAGCAGTGAAGCGGTTAGACAGAACACCGGGGAGCTGTTTTTT.

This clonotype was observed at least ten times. The DNA for the CDR3 is TGTGCCAGCAGTTTTTCAGACATGAACACTGAAGCTTTCTTT. Translated, it gives CASSFSDMNTEAFF. The gene calls are TRBV12-3 or TRBV12-4 and TRBJ1-1, with unresolved D. CDR3 length equals 14 residues. V lost 3 bases and J lost 0, with 8 bases in between.

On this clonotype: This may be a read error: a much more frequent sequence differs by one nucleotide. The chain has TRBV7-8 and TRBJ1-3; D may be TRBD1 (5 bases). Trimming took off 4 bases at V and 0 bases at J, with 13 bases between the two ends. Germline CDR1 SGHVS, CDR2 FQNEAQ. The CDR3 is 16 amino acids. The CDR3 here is CASSSARQSSGNTIYF. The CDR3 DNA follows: TGTGCCAGCAGCTCAGCTCGACAGAGCTCTGGAAACACCATATATTTT.

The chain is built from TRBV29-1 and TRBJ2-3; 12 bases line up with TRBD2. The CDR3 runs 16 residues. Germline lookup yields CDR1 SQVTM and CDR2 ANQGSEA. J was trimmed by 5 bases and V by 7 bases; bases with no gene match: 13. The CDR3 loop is CSAPGGGLAGRDTQYF. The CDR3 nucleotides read TGCAGCGCCCCGGGGGGGGGACTAGCGGGCCGAGATACGCAGTATTTT.

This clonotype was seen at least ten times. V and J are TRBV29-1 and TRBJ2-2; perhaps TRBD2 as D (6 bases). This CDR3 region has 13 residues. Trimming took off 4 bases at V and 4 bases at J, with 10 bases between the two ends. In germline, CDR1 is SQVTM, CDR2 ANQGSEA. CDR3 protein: CSVGRVRTGELFF. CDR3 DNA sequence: TGCAGCGTTGGGAGGGTACGCACCGGGGAGCTGTTTTTT.

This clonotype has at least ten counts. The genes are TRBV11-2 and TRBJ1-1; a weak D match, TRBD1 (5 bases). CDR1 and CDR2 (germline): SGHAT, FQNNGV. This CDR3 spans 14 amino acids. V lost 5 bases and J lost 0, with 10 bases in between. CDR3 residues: CASSARGLNTEAFF. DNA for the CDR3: TGTGCCAGCAGCGCCCGGGGCCTGAACACTGAAGCTTTCTTT.

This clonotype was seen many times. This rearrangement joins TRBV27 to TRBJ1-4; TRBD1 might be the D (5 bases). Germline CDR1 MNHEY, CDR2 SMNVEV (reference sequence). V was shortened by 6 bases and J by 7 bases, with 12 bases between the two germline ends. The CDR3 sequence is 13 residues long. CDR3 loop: CASSYGAREKLFF. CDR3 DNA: TGTGCCAGCAGCTACGGGGCGCGTGAAAAACTGTTTTTT.

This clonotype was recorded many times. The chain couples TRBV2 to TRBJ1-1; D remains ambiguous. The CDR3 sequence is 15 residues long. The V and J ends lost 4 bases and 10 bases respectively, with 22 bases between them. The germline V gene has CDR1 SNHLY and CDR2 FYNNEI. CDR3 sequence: CASSGKGGISIGAFF. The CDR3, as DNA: TGTGCCAGCAGTGGTAAGGGTGGAATCAGTATTGGAGCTTTCTTT.

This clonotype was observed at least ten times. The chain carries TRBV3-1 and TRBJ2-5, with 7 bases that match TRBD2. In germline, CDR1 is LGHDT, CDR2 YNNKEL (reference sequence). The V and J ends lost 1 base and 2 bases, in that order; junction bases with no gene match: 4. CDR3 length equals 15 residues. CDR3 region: CASSQAIGGQETQYF. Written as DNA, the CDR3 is TGTGCCAGCAGCCAAGCAATCGGGGGGCAAGAGACCCAGTACTTC.

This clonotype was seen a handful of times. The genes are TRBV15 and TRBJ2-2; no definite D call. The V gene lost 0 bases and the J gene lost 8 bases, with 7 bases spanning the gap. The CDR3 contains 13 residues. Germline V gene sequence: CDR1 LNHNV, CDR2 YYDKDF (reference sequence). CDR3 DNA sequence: TGTGCCACCAGCAGAGATCTGGCGGGGGAGCTGTTTTTT. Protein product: CATSRDLAGELFF. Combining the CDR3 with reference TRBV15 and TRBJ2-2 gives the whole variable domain DAMVIQNPRYQVTQFGKPVTLSCSQTLNHNVMYWYQQKSSQAPKLLFHYYDKDFNNEADTPDNFQSRRPNTSFCFLDIRSPGLGDTAMYLCATSRDLAGELFFGEGSRLTVL.

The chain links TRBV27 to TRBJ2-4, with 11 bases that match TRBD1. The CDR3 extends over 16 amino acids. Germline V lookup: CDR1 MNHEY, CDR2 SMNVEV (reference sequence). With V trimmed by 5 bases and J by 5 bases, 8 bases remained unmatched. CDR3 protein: CASSDPGQGVQNIQYF. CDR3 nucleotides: TGTGCCAGCAGTGACCCGGGACAGGGGGTCCAAAACATTCAGTACTTC.

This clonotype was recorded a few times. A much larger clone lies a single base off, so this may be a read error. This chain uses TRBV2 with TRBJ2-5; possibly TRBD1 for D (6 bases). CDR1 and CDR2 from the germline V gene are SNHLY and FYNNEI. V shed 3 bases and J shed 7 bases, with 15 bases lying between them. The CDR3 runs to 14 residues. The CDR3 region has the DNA TGTGCCAGCAGTGAGGGGGCAGGGAGCGTGACCCAGTACTTC. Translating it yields CASSEGAGSVTQYF. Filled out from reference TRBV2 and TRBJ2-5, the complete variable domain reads EPEVTQTPSHQVTQMGQEVILRCVPISNHLYFYWYRQILGQKVEFLVSFYNNEISEKSEIFDDQFSVERPDGSNFTLKIRSTKLEDSAMYFCASSEGAGSVTQYFGPGTRLLVL.

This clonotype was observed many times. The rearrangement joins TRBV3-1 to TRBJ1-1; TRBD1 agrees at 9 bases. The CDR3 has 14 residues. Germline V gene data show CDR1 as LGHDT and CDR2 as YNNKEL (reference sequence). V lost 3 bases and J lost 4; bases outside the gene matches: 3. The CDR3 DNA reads TGTGCCAGCAGCCAGATACAGGGGGCCACTGAAGCTTTCTTT. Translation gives CASSQIQGATEAFF.